The next 22 T cell receptor beta chains were all read from a single sample in a study of yellow fever vaccine responses in identical twins. A single record per CDR3 protein comes from TCRdb applying MiXCR to the RT-PCR reads. The data show some 1,000 distinct CDR3 sequences, approximately 84% seen once. The sequences come from T cells from blood (PBMCs), unsorted or a sorted subset (not recorded which), collected before or after yellow fever vaccination (not recorded which). Every receptor here comes from a female donor who received the yellow fever vaccine.

The chain carries TRBV4-1 and TRBJ2-2, with D maybe TRBD2 (5 bases). Germline lookup yields CDR1 MGHRA and CDR2 YSYEKL. V lost 0 bases to trimming and J lost 4 bases, with 6 bases between them. CDR3 size: 14 residues. CDR3: CASSQESGTGELFF. For the CDR3, the DNA is TGCGCCAGCAGCCAAGAAAGCGGCACCGGGGAGCTGTTTTTT.

The chain employs TRBV7-2 and TRBJ1-1; 7 bases fit TRBD1. The CDR3 length is 13 residues. In germline, CDR1 is SGHTA, CDR2 FQGNSA. V shed 3 bases, J shed 4 bases, and the junction held 2 bases outside the gene matches. The CDR3 DNA reads TGTGCCAGCAGCTTTGCAGGGGGCACTGAAGCTTTCTTT. Protein product: CASSFAGGTEAFF.

The V call is TRBV7-3, the J call TRBJ2-3; D gene unclear. Germline CDR1 and CDR2: SGHTA and FQGTGA. Trimming left V 4 bases short and J 3 bases short, with 14 bases between. This CDR3 is 15 amino acids long. The CDR3 DNA sequence: TGTGCCAGCAGCTACACGGTCGGCCTTACAGATACGCAGTATTTT. Protein product: CASSYTVGLTDTQYF.

The chain's CDR3 is CASSLYSAGAGANVLTF. CDR3 DNA: TGTGCCAGCAGTTTATACTCAGCGGGAGCTGGGGCCAACGTCCTGACTTTC. The V gene is TRBV27, the J gene TRBJ2-6, with 8 bases lining up with TRBD2. The CDR3 has 17 amino acids. V shed 1 base, J shed 2 bases, and the junction held 4 bases outside the gene matches. Per germline, CDR1 MNHEY and CDR2 SMNVEV (reference sequence).

The chain carries TRBV29-1 and TRBJ2-2; D uncertain. V lost 8 bases to trimming and J lost 0 bases, with 13 bases between them. The CDR3 length is 14 residues. Germline CDR1 SQVTM, CDR2 ANQGSEA. CDR3 in amino acids: CSPFETSNTGELFF. The CDR3 region has the DNA TGCAGCCCTTTCGAGACTTCGAACACCGGGGAGCTGTTTTTT.

The V and J genes are TRBV7-2 and TRBJ1-6; a possible D gene is TRBD1 (5 bases). The CDR3 runs 13 residues. Germline loops: CDR1 SGHTA, CDR2 FQGNSA. V dropped 5 bases and J dropped 10 bases, with 12 bases sitting between them. CDR3 protein: CASSPQQDSPLHF. Here the CDR3 DNA reads TGTGCCAGCAGCCCCCAACAGGACTCACCCCTCCACTTT.

The V gene is TRBV13, the J gene TRBJ2-3, with D hard to call. Germline V CDR1 and CDR2: PRHDT, FYEKMQ (reference sequence). The CDR3 is 12 residues long. Trimming removed 7 bases from V and 0 bases from J, with 5 bases in between. CDR3 nucleotide sequence: TGTGCCAGCATGAGCAGCACAGATACGCAGTATTTT. It codes for CASMSSTDTQYF.

The CDR3 here is CSVGSGELFF. The CDR3 bases are TGCAGCGTTGGTTCTGGGGAGCTGTTTTTT. The gene calls are TRBV29-1 and TRBJ2-2; no clear D. V dropped 4 bases and J dropped 8 bases, with 5 bases sitting between them. Looked up from germline, CDR1 is SQVTM and CDR2 is ANQGSEA. The CDR3 consists of 10 residues.

The chain is built from TRBV7-3 and TRBJ2-2, with D possibly TRBD1 on 6 matching bases. The V gene lost 6 bases and the J gene lost 4 bases, with 12 bases spanning the gap. The CDR3 is 14 residues long. CDR1 SGHTA and CDR2 FQGTGA come from the germline V gene. This chain's CDR3 is CASRDGQLTGELFF. The CDR3, as DNA: TGTGCCAGCAGGGACGGACAGCTCACCGGGGAGCTGTTTTTT.

The chain recombines TRBV7-2 with TRBJ2-2; perhaps TRBD2 as D (6 bases). CDR3 length: 14 amino acids. V was clipped by 0 bases and J by 5 bases, with 7 bases between them. CDR1 is SGHTA and CDR2 is FQGNSA in the germline V gene. This CDR3 is CASSLASGTGELFF. The CDR3 DNA reads TGTGCCAGCAGCTTAGCCAGCGGGACCGGGGAGCTGTTTTTT.

The rearrangement uses TRBV11-2 and TRBJ2-5; no clear D. The CDR3 is 14 amino acids. The germline V gene encodes CDR1 SGHAT and CDR2 FQNNGV. V was pared by 5 bases and J by 4 bases, with 14 bases between. This CDR3 is CASSTRTGRETQYF. DNA for the CDR3: TGTGCCAGCAGCACCCGGACGGGCCGAGAGACCCAGTACTTC.

The chain uses TRBV4-1 and TRBJ2-1; the D gene is possibly TRBD2 (5 bases). CDR3 size: 16 residues. Trimming removed 0 bases from V and 11 bases from J, with 20 bases in between. Germline-derived CDR1 and CDR2 are MGHRA and YSYEKL. The DNA for the CDR3 is TGCGCCAGCAGCCAAGACCAGGACTCGCGTATTGGGAAGCAGTTCTTC. This codes for CASSQDQDSRIGKQFF.

CDR3: CASSSIQGTNTEAFF. The CDR3 DNA reads TGTGCCAGCAGCTCCATACAGGGGACGAACACTGAAGCTTTCTTT. The rearrangement joins TRBV7-1 to TRBJ1-1; 7 nucleotides agree with TRBD1. TRBV7-1 is designated an ORF whose function remains uncertain. V shed 3 bases, J shed 1 base, and the junction held 5 bases outside the gene matches. This CDR3 spans 15 amino acids.

This rearrangement joins TRBV18 to TRBJ2-3; D is perhaps TRBD2 (6 bases). There are 14 residues in the CDR3. Germline V lookup: CDR1 KGHSH, CDR2 LQKENI. Trimming removed 3 bases from V and 1 base from J, with 8 bases in between. The CDR3 bases are TGTGCCAGCTCACCCACGGGGGGCACAGATACGCAGTATTTT. Translating gives CASSPTGGTDTQYF.

The chain uses TRBV24-1 and TRBJ1-1; D not certain. V gave up 9 bases and J gave up 0 bases, with 7 bases separating them. Germline values: CDR1 KGHDR, CDR2 SFDVKD. The CDR3 loop spans 12 amino acids. CDR3 region: CATAPLNTEAFF. The CDR3 coding sequence is TGTGCCACCGCCCCGTTGAACACTGAAGCTTTCTTT.

The CDR3 here is CASSAGTTAPGELFF. CDR3 DNA: TGTGCCAGCAGTGCCGGGACTACAGCCCCCGGGGAGCTGTTTTTT. The V and J genes are TRBV2 and TRBJ2-2, with 7 bases fitting TRBD2. V lost 4 bases and J lost 6; bases outside the gene matches: 8. Per germline, CDR1 SNHLY and CDR2 FYNNEI. This CDR3 contains 15 residues.

The rearrangement joins TRBV28 to TRBJ2-1, with D tentatively TRBD2 (6 bases). V was clipped by 3 bases and J by 3 bases, with 9 bases between them. Germline CDR1 reads MDHEN; CDR2 reads SYDVKM. The CDR3 spans 14 residues. The CDR3 nucleotides read TGTGCCAGCAGTTTCCGGGAGTACTACAATGAGCAGTTCTTC. This gives the protein CASSFREYYNEQFF.

The chain carries TRBV7-2 and TRBJ2-7; D is perhaps TRBD1 or TRBD2 (6 bases each). Germline assignment: CDR1 SGHTA and CDR2 FQGNSA. This CDR3 region has 13 residues. V shed 0 bases and J shed 7 bases, with 10 bases lying between them. This CDR3 is CASSLAGGLEQYV. The CDR3 DNA sequence: TGTGCCAGCAGCTTAGCGGGGGGCCTTGAGCAGTACGTC.

This sequence joins TRBV15 and TRBJ2-2; 11 positions agree with TRBD1. V trimming: 1 base; J trimming: 11 bases; junction bases outside the gene matches: 9. This CDR3 spans 16 amino acids. The germline CDR1 and CDR2 sequences are LNHNV and YYDKDF (reference sequence). The DNA for the CDR3 is TGTGCCACCAGCAGAGGCCGGGACAGGGGGGAACTTGAGCTGTTTTTT. It is translated as CATSRGRDRGELELFF. The whole variable domain, remainder taken from reference TRBV15 and TRBJ2-2, is DAMVIQNPRYQVTQFGKPVTLSCSQTLNHNVMYWYQQKSSQAPKLLFHYYDKDFNNEADTPDNFQSRRPNTSFCFLDIRSPGLGDTAMYLCATSRGRDRGELELFFGEGSRLTVL.

This clonotype was counted once. The rearrangement joins TRBV4-1 to TRBJ2-7; 13 nucleotides match TRBD2. This CDR3 region has 16 residues. Germline CDR1 MGHRA, CDR2 YSYEKL. V gave up 4 bases and J gave up 3 bases; unmatched junction bases: 6. CDR3 sequence reads: CASSPLGTSGIYEQYF. The CDR3 DNA reads as TGCGCCAGCAGCCCGTTAGGGACTAGCGGGATCTACGAGCAGTACTTC.

This clonotype showed up just a few times. This chain links TRBV7-3 with TRBJ1-1, with 7 bases identical to TRBD1. Germline values: CDR1 SGHTA, CDR2 FQGTGA. The CDR3 sequence is 13 residues long. The V segment lost 1 base and the J segment 7 bases; nucleotides outside the gene matches: 3. In DNA form, the CDR3 reads TGTGCCAGCAGCTTAAAGCGGGACAGTGAAGCTTTCTTT. This translates into CASSLKRDSEAFF.

J is TRBJ2-3 and V is TRBV11-1; possibly TRBD1 or TRBD2 for D (5 bases each). The CDR3 has 17 residues. The V end lost 5 bases, the J end lost 1 base, and 19 bases lay between the germline ends. The V gene's germline CDR1 is SGHAT and CDR2 FQDESV (reference sequence). CDR3 bases: TGTGCCAGCAGCGACCCTAGGGACGCTCAGGGCACAGATACGCAGTATTTT. This gives the protein CASSDPRDAQGTDTQYF.